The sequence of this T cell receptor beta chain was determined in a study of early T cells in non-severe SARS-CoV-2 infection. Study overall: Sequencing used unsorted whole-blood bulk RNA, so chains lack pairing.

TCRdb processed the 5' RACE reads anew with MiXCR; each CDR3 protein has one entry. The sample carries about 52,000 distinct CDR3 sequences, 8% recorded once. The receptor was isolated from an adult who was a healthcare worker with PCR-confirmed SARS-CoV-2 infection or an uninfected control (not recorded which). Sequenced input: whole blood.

The CDR3 spells CSAPGLAGLEQFF. CDR3 bases: TGCAGTGCTCCGGGACTAGCGGGGCTCGAGCAGTTCTTC. The chain carries TRBV20-1 and TRBJ2-1; 13 positions match TRBD2. Germline lookup yields CDR1 DFQATT and CDR2 SNEGSKA (reference sequence). The V segment lost 5 bases and the J segment 10 bases; nucleotides outside the gene matches: 5. CDR3 length equals 13 residues.